This T cell receptor (beta chain) is from a study of shared clonotypes between healthy human individuals. Points from the study as a whole: Clonotypes shared by all four sorted-subset donors had higher generation probabilities than non-shared clonotypes.

On this clone: Antigen: not known.

The V gene's germline CDR1 is SGHDN and CDR2 FVKESK. V lost 0 bases, J lost 7 bases, and 9 bases lay in between. The CDR3 is 13 amino acids. Splitting the CD4+ cells yielded a CD45RA+ naive subset and a CD45RA-negative memory subset. Authors' analysis steps: Filtering differed for immunoSEQ, which gave only junction sequences without quality scores. Sequencing was performed with immunoSEQ multiplex PCR; in TCRdb, only in-frame clones are kept and a portion is missing. D and trimming were read from the DNA, whereas the V and J calls and clone size are those reported in that table. The data show 1 million to 1.3 million clones, around 82% seen once.

The sequence derives from a man aged 18 to 30 in good health. Some clones in this sample may be carry-over from other donors' samples. The chain carries TRBV14 and TRBJ1-1, with no clear D. The sequencing sample was made of memory CD4+ T cells from PBMCs. This sample's subset: CD45RA-negative fraction. CDR3 sequence: CASSQDLNGEAFF. As DNA, the CDR3 is TGTGCCAGCAGCCAAGATTTGAACGGTGAAGCTTTCTTT.